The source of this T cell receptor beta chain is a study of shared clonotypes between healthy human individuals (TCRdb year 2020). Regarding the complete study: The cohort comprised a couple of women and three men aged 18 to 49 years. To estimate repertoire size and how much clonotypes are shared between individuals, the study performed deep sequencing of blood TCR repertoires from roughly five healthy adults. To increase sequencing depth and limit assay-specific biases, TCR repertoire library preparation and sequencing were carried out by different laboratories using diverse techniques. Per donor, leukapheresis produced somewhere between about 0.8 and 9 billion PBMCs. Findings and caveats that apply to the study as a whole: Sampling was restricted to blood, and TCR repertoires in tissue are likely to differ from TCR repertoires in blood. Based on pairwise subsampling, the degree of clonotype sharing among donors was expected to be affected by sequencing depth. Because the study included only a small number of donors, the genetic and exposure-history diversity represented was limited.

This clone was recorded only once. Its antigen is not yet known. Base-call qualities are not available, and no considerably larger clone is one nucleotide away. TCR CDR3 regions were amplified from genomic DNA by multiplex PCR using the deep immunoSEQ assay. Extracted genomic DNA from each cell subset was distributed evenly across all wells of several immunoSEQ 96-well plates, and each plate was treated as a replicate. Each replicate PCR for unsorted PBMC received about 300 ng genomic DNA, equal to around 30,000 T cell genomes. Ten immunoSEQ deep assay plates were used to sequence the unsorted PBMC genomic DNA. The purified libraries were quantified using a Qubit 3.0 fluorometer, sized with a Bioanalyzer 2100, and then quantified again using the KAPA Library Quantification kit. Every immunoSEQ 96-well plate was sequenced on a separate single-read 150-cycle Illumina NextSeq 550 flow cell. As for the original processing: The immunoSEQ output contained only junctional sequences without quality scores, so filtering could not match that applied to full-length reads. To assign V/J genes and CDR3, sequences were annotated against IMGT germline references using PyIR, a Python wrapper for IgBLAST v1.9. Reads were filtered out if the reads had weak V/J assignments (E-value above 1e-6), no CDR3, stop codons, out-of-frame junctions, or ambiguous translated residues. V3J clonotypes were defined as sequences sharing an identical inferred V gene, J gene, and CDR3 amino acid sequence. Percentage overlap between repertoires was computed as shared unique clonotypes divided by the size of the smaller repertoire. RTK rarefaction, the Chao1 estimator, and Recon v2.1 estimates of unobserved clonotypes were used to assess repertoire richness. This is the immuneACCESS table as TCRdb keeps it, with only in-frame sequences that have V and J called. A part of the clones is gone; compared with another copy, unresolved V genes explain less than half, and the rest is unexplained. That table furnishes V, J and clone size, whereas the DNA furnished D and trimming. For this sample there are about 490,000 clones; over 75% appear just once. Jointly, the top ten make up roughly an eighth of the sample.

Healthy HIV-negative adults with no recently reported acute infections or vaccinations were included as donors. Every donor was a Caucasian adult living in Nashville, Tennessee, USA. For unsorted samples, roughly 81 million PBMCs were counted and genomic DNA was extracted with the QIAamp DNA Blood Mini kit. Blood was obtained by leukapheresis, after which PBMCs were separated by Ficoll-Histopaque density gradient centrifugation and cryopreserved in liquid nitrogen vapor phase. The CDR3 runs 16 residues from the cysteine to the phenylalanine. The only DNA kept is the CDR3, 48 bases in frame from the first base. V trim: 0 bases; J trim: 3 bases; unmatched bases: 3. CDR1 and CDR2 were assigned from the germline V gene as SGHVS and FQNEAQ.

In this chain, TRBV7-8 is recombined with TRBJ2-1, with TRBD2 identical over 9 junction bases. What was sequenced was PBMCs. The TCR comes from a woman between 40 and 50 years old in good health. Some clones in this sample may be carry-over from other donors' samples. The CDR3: CASSLAGTSSYNEQFF. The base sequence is TGTGCCAGCAGCTTAGCTGGGACTAGCAGCTACAATGAGCAGTTCTTC.